Listed below are T cell receptor beta chains from one sample, sequenced in a study of blood T cell repertoires in COVID-19. The table came from immunoSEQ multiplex PCR; TCRdb's copy has only in-frame clones and leaves some out. The sample shows some 250,000 clones, roughly 90% of them seen only once. Material: peripheral blood. Receptors were obtained from a woman in her 30s with COVID-19, enrolled during active disease. CDR3s include the opening cysteine and the closing phenylalanine or tryptophan. Each record gives: D gene, clone size, J gene, V gene, CDR3 DNA, CDR3 protein. D genes are given only for firm matches. Not all rows give a size; the values are once, few, many and, for expanded clones, a class.

d_gene: TRBD1; abundance: once; j_gene: TRBJ1-1; v_gene: TRBV19; CDR3nt: TGTGCCAGTAGTATTGAAGGGACAGGTTTCACTGAAGCTTTCTTT; CDR3aa: CASSIEGTGFTEAFF
d_gene: NA; abundance: NA; j_gene: TRBJ2-2; v_gene: TRBV27; CDR3nt: TGTGCCAGCAGTTTCGCCGGGGAGCTGTTTTTT; CDR3aa: CASSFAGELFF
d_gene: NA; abundance: NA; j_gene: TRBJ1-1; v_gene: TRBV11-3; CDR3nt: TGTGCCAGCAGTTCTCGGGAGGGGTTGGAAGCTTTCTTT; CDR3aa: CASSSREGLEAFF
d_gene: NA; abundance: NA; j_gene: TRBJ2-1; v_gene: TRBV3-1/TRBV3-2; CDR3nt: TGTGCCAGCAGCCTCTACAACGGGGACAATGAGCAGTTCTTC; CDR3aa: CASSLYNGDNEQFF
d_gene: NA; abundance: NA; j_gene: TRBJ2-1; v_gene: TRBV9; CDR3nt: TGTGCCAGCAGCAGCGACTGGACAAATGAGCAGTTCTTC; CDR3aa: CASSSDWTNEQFF
d_gene: NA; abundance: NA; j_gene: TRBJ2-5; v_gene: TRBV4-2; CDR3nt: TGTGCCAGCAGCCAAGATCCTAACCCGGGACATTCTGCCCAAGAGACCCAGTACTTC; CDR3aa: CASSQDPNPGHSAQETQYF
d_gene: NA; abundance: NA; j_gene: TRBJ2-2; v_gene: TRBV13; CDR3nt: TGTGCCAGCAGCCCCGCTACGAACACCGGGGAGCTGTTTTTT; CDR3aa: CASSPATNTGELFF
d_gene: NA; abundance: NA; j_gene: TRBJ1-1; v_gene: TRBV7-9; CDR3nt: TGTGCCAGCAGCTTGGTGGACATGAACACTGAAGCTTTCTTT; CDR3aa: CASSLVDMNTEAFF
d_gene: NA; abundance: NA; j_gene: TRBJ2-2; v_gene: TRBV6-5; CDR3nt: TGTGCCAGCAGCCGCACAGGTTGGGAGCTGTTTTTT; CDR3aa: CASSRTGWELFF
d_gene: NA; abundance: NA; j_gene: TRBJ1-3; v_gene: TRBV5-1; CDR3nt: TGCGCCAGCAGCTTGTTCACGGAGGACACCATATATTTT; CDR3aa: CASSLFTEDTIYF
d_gene: TRBD2; abundance: NA; j_gene: TRBJ2-5; v_gene: TRBV6-5; CDR3nt: TGTGCCAGCAGGAAAGGACTAGCGGGGGGGGAGACCCAGTACTTC; CDR3aa: CASRKGLAGGETQYF
d_gene: NA; abundance: NA; j_gene: TRBJ2-7; v_gene: TRBV12-3/TRBV12-4; CDR3nt: TGTGCCAGCAGTCCCAGCTCCTACGAGCAGTACTTC; CDR3aa: CASSPSSYEQYF
d_gene: TRBD2; abundance: NA; j_gene: TRBJ2-1; v_gene: TRBV19; CDR3nt: TGTGCCAGTAGGTTTTCTAGCGGGGACTACAATGAGCAGTTCTTC; CDR3aa: CASRFSSGDYNEQFF
d_gene: TRBD1; abundance: NA; j_gene: TRBJ2-1; v_gene: TRBV5-4; CDR3nt: TGTGCCAGCAGCACGGTTGAGAGACAGGGGGTTGATCATGAGCAGTTCTTC; CDR3aa: CASSTVERQGVDHEQFF
d_gene: NA; abundance: NA; j_gene: TRBJ2-7; v_gene: TRBV6-5; CDR3nt: TGTGCCAGCAGTTACTCTTCCGGGGTTTCCTACGAGCAGTACTTC; CDR3aa: CASSYSSGVSYEQYF
d_gene: TRBD1; abundance: NA; j_gene: TRBJ1-1; v_gene: TRBV19; CDR3nt: TGTGCCAGTAGTACCCTACAGGGGGCCATGAACACTGAAGCTTTCTTT; CDR3aa: CASSTLQGAMNTEAFF
d_gene: NA; abundance: NA; j_gene: TRBJ2-1; v_gene: TRBV6-2/TRBV6-3; CDR3nt: TGTGCCAGCAGTTCCGCCGGCGGGGGCACTGAGCAGTTCTTC; CDR3aa: CASSSAGGGTEQFF
d_gene: TRBD1; abundance: NA; j_gene: TRBJ2-7; v_gene: TRBV19; CDR3nt: TGTGCCAGTAGTACGACAGGGGGGGACGAGCAGTACTTC; CDR3aa: CASSTTGGDEQYF
d_gene: NA; abundance: NA; j_gene: TRBJ1-4; v_gene: TRBV5-1; CDR3nt: TGCGCCAGCAGCGGGGGAGGAACTAATGAAAAACTGTTTTTT; CDR3aa: CASSGGGTNEKLFF
d_gene: TRBD2; abundance: once; j_gene: TRBJ2-3; v_gene: TRBV4-2; CDR3nt: TGTGCCAGCAGCCAAGAAGGAGCGTGGGGGGGTACGCAGTATTTT; CDR3aa: CASSQEGAWGGTQYF
d_gene: NA; abundance: once; j_gene: TRBJ2-7; v_gene: TRBV21-1; CDR3nt: TGTGCCAGCAGCGGTGGGGCGGGGGCGATAAACGAGCAGTACTTC; CDR3aa: CASSGGAGAINEQYF
d_gene: NA; abundance: NA; j_gene: TRBJ2-7; v_gene: TRBV5-1; CDR3nt: TGCGCCAGCAGAGGGGGGGACCCTGATTCCTACGAGCAGTACTTC; CDR3aa: CASRGGDPDSYEQYF
d_gene: NA; abundance: NA; j_gene: TRBJ1-1; v_gene: TRBV19; CDR3nt: TGTGCCAGTAGTAGTACTATAAGTTACACTGAAGCTTTCTTT; CDR3aa: CASSSTISYTEAFF
d_gene: NA; abundance: once; j_gene: TRBJ1-2; v_gene: TRBV7-9; CDR3nt: TGTGCCAGCAGCCCCGCGGCCGGCTATGGCTACACCTTC; CDR3aa: CASSPAAGYGYTF
d_gene: TRBD1; abundance: NA; j_gene: TRBJ1-1; v_gene: TRBV5-4; CDR3nt: TGTGCCAGCAGCTTGGACCCTCCTGGGACAGGCACTGAAGCTTTCTTT; CDR3aa: CASSLDPPGTGTEAFF
d_gene: TRBD1; abundance: NA; j_gene: TRBJ2-1; v_gene: TRBV5-4; CDR3nt: TGTGCCAGCAGCTTAGCGGGACAGGGTTTTAATGAGCAGTTCTTC; CDR3aa: CASSLAGQGFNEQFF